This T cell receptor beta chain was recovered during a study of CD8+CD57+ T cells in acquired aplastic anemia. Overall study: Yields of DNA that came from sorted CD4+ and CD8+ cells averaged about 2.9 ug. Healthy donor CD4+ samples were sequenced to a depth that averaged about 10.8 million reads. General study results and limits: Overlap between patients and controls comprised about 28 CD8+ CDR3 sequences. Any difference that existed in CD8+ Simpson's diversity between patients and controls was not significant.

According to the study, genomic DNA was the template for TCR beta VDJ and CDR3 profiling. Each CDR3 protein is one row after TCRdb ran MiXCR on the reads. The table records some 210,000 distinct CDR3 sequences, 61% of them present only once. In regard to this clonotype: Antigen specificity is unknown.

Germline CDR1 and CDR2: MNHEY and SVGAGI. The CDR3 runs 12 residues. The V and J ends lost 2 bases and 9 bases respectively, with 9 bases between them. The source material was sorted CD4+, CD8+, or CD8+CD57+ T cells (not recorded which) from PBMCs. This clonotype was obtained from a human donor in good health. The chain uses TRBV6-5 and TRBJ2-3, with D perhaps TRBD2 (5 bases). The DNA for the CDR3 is TGTGCCAGCAGTTACGAGGGAGACACGCAGTATTTT. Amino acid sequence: CASSYEGDTQYF.